Listed here are 15 T cell receptor beta chains from one sample, sequenced in a study of CD8 T cells in ankylosing spondylitis. Via MiXCR, TCRdb re-called the 5' RACE reads, giving one row per CDR3 protein. The table has 240,000 or so distinct CDR3 sequences, approximately 9% seen once. Material for sequencing was blood, either unsorted or a sorted T cell fraction (not recorded which). The receptors were sampled from a male donor with ankylosing spondylitis or in good health (not recorded which).

This sequence joins TRBV7-2 and TRBJ1-3; 7 bases line up with TRBD1. The CDR3 consists of 14 residues. With 5 bases clipped from V and 10 bases from J, the junction kept 11 bases outside the gene matches. From germline, CDR1 is SGHTA and CDR2 FQGNSA. CDR3 sequence: CASSPQGTALTIYF. The CDR3 bases are TGTGCCAGCAGCCCCCAAGGGACAGCACTAACCATATATTTT.

This clonotype was counted many times. The V gene is TRBV7-8, the J gene TRBJ1-4, with D perhaps TRBD1 (5 bases). Trimming cost V 1 base and J 6 bases, with 18 bases left between them. CDR3 length: 17 residues. Looked up from germline, CDR1 is SGHVS and CDR2 is FQNEAQ. DNA for the CDR3: TGTGCCAGCAGCTTAGAGGGGAGGCGGCCCGGTGATGAAAAACTGTTTTTT. Translation gives CASSLEGRRPGDEKLFF.

The V and J genes are TRBV23-1 and TRBJ1-2, with 10 bases matching TRBD1. TRBV23-1 is designated an ORF whose function remains uncertain. J gave up 2 bases and V 2 bases, and 2 bases lay outside the gene matches. This CDR3 comprises 15 residues. The chain's CDR3 is CASSQGDRGNYGYTF. In DNA, the CDR3 is TGCGCCAGCAGTCAAGGGGACAGGGGAAACTATGGCTACACCTTC.

This clonotype was seen many times. The chain combines TRBV5-1 with TRBJ2-7; 8 nucleotides agree with TRBD2. The J segment lost 1 base and the V segment lost 4 bases, leaving 10 bases of the junction unmatched. Germline V gene sequence: CDR1 SGHRS, CDR2 YFSETQ. The CDR3 is 16 residues long. As DNA, the CDR3 is TGCGCCAGCAGCCCCCTGACTAGCGCGACATCCTACGAGCAGTACTTC. Encoded protein: CASSPLTSATSYEQYF.

In this sample, this clonotype turned up many times. The V and J genes are TRBV29-1 and TRBJ1-1, with TRBD1 matching over 8 bases. This CDR3 has 13 residues. V shed 7 bases, J shed 3 bases, and the junction held 7 bases outside the gene matches. Germline-derived CDR1 and CDR2 are SQVTM and ANQGSEA. DNA for the CDR3: TGCAGCGGTAAAGGACAGGGTTACACTGAAGCTTTCTTT. It specifies CSGKGQGYTEAFF. Filled out from reference TRBV29-1 and TRBJ1-1, the complete variable domain reads SAVISQKPSRDICQRGTSLTIQCQVDSQVTMMFWYRQQPGQSLTLIATANQGSEATYESGFVIDKFPISRPNLTFSTLTVSNMSPEDSSIYLCSGKGQGYTEAFFGQGTRLTVV.

This clonotype came up many times. The genes are TRBV9 and TRBJ2-2, with TRBD1 as a possible D gene (6 bases). V was pared by 0 bases and J by 6 bases, with 6 bases between. CDR1 and CDR2 (germline): SGDLS, YYNGEE. This CDR3 spans 13 amino acids. The CDR3 region is CASSVEGAGELFF. CDR3 sequence (DNA): TGTGCCAGCAGCGTAGAGGGGGCCGGGGAGCTGTTTTTT.

The chain has TRBV7-3 and TRBJ2-1, with D possibly TRBD2 on 6 matching bases. Germline lookup yields CDR1 SGHTA and CDR2 FQGTGA. V was shortened by 5 bases and J by 4 bases, with 15 bases between the two germline ends. The CDR3 loop spans 15 amino acids. This CDR3 is CASSMGTGPYNEQFF. CDR3 in DNA: TGTGCCAGCAGCATGGGGACTGGACCTTACAATGAGCAGTTCTTC.

This clonotype appeared a few times. V usage is TRBV3-1 and J usage is TRBJ2-5; possible D gene TRBD2, 6 bases. The ends were cut back, 0 bases at V and 5 bases at J, with 25 bases in the middle. Per germline, CDR1 LGHDT and CDR2 YNNKEL (reference sequence). The CDR3 loop spans 19 amino acids. CDR3: CASSQDSAGPVIKRETQYF. The CDR3 nucleotides read TGTGCCAGCAGCCAAGATTCAGCGGGCCCTGTGATAAAGCGGGAGACCCAGTACTTC.

This clonotype occurred many times. The V call is TRBV10-3, the J call TRBJ1-1, with 9 bases matching TRBD1. With 6 bases clipped from V and 1 base from J, the junction kept 6 bases outside the gene matches. This CDR3 spans 15 amino acids. In germline, CDR1 is ENHRY, CDR2 SYGVKD. CDR3 coding DNA: TGTGCCATCAGAACCGGGACAGGGACGAACACTGAAGCTTTCTTT. It is translated as CAIRTGTGTNTEAFF.

The table lists this clonotype with many counts. The chain links TRBV4-3 to TRBJ1-5; tentatively, D is TRBD1 (5 bases). The CDR3 runs 16 residues. Trimming pared 0 bases from V and 3 bases from J, leaving 12 bases between. Germline CDR1 reads LGHNA; CDR2 reads YSLEER. The CDR3 spells CASSQDRWGNNQPQHF. The CDR3 DNA follows: TGCGCCAGCAGCCAAGATAGATGGGGGAACAATCAGCCCCAGCATTTT.

This clonotype came up many times. The gene calls are TRBV6-4 and TRBJ1-5; no definite D call. CDR3 length equals 13 residues. Germline V lookup: CDR1 MRHNA, CDR2 SNTAGT. Trimming left V 10 bases short and J 0 bases short, with 10 bases between. The CDR3 here is CATALNSNQPQHF. The CDR3 DNA is TGTGCCACCGCTCTGAATAGCAATCAGCCCCAGCATTTT.

There are many counts of this clonotype. The chain has TRBV19 and TRBJ1-1; D gene unclear. Germline V gives CDR1 LNHDA, CDR2 SQIVND (reference sequence). Trimming stripped 6 bases from V and 6 bases from J, with 17 bases between. This CDR3 is built from 14 residues. CDR3 nucleotides: TGTGCCAGTAGCTCCCGACTTGATTCCGCTGAAGCTTTCTTT. This codes for CASSSRLDSAEAFF.

V gene TRBV30 combines with J gene TRBJ1-4; TRBD1 aligns across 8 bases. Germline V lookup: CDR1 GTSNPN, CDR2 SVGIG (reference sequence). The CDR3 has 13 amino acids. The trim removed 3 bases at V and 7 bases at J, leaving 4 bases unmatched. CDR3 nucleotide sequence: TGTGCCTGGAGGGGACAGGAAGGTGAAAAACTGTTTTTT. Residues: CAWRGQEGEKLFF.

This clonotype was recorded at least ten times. V is TRBV5-5 and J is TRBJ1-1; 7 bases align to TRBD1. The CDR3 length is 13 residues. V was clipped by 0 bases and J by 14 bases; unmatched bases: 10. Per the germline V gene, CDR1 is SGHKS and CDR2 is YYEKEE (reference sequence). The CDR3 sequence: CASSLEGAGHDFF. In DNA form, the CDR3 reads TGTGCCAGCAGCTTGGAGGGGGCGGGGCATGACTTCTTT.

With regard to this clonotype: Being one base from a much bigger clone, this may be a read error. The chain couples TRBV18 to TRBJ2-7; D is uncertain. The V end was cut by 3 bases, the J end by 6 bases, with 15 bases between. CDR3 length equals 14 residues. CDR1 and CDR2 (germline): KGHSH, LQKENI. CDR3 DNA sequence: TGTGCCAGCTCACCTTCCGAGATAAAGGGCGAGCAGTACTTC. It translates to CASSPSEIKGEQYF.